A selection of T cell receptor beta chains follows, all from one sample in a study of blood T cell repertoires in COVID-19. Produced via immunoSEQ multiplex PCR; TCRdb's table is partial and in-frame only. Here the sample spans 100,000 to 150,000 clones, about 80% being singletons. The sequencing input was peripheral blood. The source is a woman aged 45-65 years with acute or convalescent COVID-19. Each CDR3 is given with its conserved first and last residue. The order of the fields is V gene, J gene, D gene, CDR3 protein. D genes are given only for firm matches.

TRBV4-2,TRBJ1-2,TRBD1,CASSHSGQGRGASYGYTF
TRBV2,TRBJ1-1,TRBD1,CASRRQGVNTEAFF
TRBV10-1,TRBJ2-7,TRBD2,CASSDSGGAYEQYF
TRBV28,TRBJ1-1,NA,CASSLPTRGAFF
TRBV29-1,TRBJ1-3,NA,CSVEGHSSGNTIYF
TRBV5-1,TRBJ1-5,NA,CASSSGQPNQPQHF
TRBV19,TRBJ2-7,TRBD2,CASNDGTSGYEQYF
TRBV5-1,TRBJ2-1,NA,CASSLASRSSYNEQFF
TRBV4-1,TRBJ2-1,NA,CASSLSGVRGDEQFF
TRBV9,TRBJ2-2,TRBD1,CASSVGVGGSGELFF
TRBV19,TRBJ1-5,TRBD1,CASSTGTAYQPQHF
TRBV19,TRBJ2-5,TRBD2,CASRAERGTQYF
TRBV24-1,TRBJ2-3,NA,CATSDLQGFTDTQYF
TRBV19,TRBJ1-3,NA,CASSIQDSSSGNTIYF
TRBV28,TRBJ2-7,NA,CASSSPFAGEQYF
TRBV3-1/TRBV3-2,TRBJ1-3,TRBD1,CASSRQGTGNTIYF
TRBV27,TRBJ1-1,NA,CASSLQGVTEAFF
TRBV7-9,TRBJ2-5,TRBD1,CASSIPGQGIGETQYF
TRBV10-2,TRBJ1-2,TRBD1,CASSEGTDYGYTF
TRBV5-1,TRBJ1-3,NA,CASSFEYPGSSGNTIYF
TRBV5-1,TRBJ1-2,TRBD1,CASSLERQGGGYTF
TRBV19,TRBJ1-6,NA,CASSRDNSPLHF
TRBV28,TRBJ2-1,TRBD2,CASSFPGLAVSSYNEQFF
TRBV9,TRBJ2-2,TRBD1,CASSVGQGAYTGELFF
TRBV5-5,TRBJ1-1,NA,CASSSRNFPEAFF
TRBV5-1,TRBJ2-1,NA,CASSLSRYNEQFF
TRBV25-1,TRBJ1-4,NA,CASSLGLLATNEKLFF
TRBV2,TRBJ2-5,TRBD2,CASSEEREIETQYF
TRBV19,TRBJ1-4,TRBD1,CASSIRDRGREKLFF
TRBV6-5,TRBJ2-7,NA,CASSPQGHEQYF
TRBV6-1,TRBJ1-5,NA,CASSEAAGIGNQPQHF
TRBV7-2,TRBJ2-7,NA,CASSAGLANEQYF
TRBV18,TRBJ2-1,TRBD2,CASSPPSGSRNEQFF
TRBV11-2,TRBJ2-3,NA,CASNTGIAQYF
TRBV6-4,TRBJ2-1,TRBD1,CASSPGQGAYNEQFF
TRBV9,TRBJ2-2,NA,CASSVDPGTGELFF
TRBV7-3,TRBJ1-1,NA,CASSSDKNTEAFF
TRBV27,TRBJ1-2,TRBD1,CASRRYTGTGENGYTF
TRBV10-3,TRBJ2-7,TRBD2,CAISKASGSSYEQYF
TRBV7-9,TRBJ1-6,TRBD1,CASSETWGDRGRINSPLHF
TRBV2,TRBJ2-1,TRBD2,CASSEGLAGVGEQFF
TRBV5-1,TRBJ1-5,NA,CASSLGPVREPQHF
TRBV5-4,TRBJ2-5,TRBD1,CASSYGDRGRETQYF
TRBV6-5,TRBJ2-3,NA,CASNRQVPDTQYF
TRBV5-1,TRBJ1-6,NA,CASSAYGPGHDNSPLHF
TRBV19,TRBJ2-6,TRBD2,CASRSLAGGFSGANVLTF
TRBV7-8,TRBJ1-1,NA,CASSLDRNTEAFF
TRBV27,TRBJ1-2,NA,CASRSSGRYGYTF
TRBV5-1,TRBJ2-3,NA,CASSLTGRTDTQYF
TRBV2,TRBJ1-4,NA,CASKRQAVAYEKLFF
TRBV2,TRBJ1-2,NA,CASSPESGYTF
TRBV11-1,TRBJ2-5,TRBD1,CASSPRGSVGRETQYF
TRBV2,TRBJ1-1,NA,CASSTTREGAEAFF